This T cell receptor beta chain was identified in a study of regulatory T cells in long-lasting Graves disease. Findings of the study overall: Persistent disease was characterized by preferential usage of TRBV28, TRBJ1-2 and TRBJ2-5.

Time point reported: newly diagnosed GD, antithyroid drugs for less than 3 months. PBMC-extracted RNA yielded the TCR library. This clonotype was seen ten or more times. Its target is unknown. Relying on iRepertoire HTBI primers and Arm-PCR of CDR3 regions, the team built TCR beta libraries. TCRdb independently ran MiXCR on the multiplex PCR reads; one entry per CDR3 protein. Of hundreds of thousands of distinct CDR3 sequences listed, 16% are singletons. This CDR3 region has 15 residues. Germline trimming cut 1 base from V and 8 bases from J; bases unmatched to any gene: 5. Germline CDR1 SNHLY, CDR2 FYNNEI. The same sample was also used in a study of T cells in Graves' hyperthyroidism and ophthalmopathy.

V gene TRBV2 combines with J gene TRBJ2-1, with 10 nucleotides matching TRBD1. This receptor was identified in a man aged 35 to 55 with Graves disease. The sample here was peripheral blood mononuclear cells (PBMCs), taken at new diagnosis, from a patient treated with antithyroid drugs. In DNA, the CDR3 is TGTGCCAGCAGTGAAGAGGGACAGGGGTCCGATGAGCAGTTCTTC. Residues: CASSEEGQGSDEQFF.